A single sample gave rise to the 22 T cell receptor beta chains below, sequenced in a study of blood T cell repertoires in COVID-19. TCRdb keeps only in-frame clones here, not all; method: immunoSEQ multiplex PCR. The table records about 95,000 clones, roughly 76% of them present only once. Specimen: peripheral blood. These receptors came from a man aged 80 or over with COVID-19, enrolled during active disease.

The chain has TRBV19 and TRBJ2-5; D is ambiguous. CDR1 is LNHDA, CDR2 SQIVND, per germline (reference sequence). With 4 bases removed from V and 5 bases from J, the gap between germline ends came to 14 bases. This CDR3 spans 14 amino acids. DNA of the CDR3: TGTGCCAGTAGTACCCACAGTGATCAGGAGACCCAGTACTTC. Protein product: CASSTHSDQETQYF.

This clone was found once. The chain joins TRBV19 to TRBJ2-7; 9 bases are shared with TRBD2. The V segment lost 6 bases and the J segment 0 bases; nucleotides outside the gene matches: 6. The CDR3 loop spans 15 amino acids. CDR1 and CDR2 from the germline V gene are LNHDA and SQIVND (reference sequence). This chain's CDR3 is CASRRLAESSYEQYF. The CDR3 nucleotides read TGTGCCAGTAGAAGACTAGCGGAGAGCTCCTACGAGCAGTACTTC.

This clone came up a few times. The chain is built from TRBV5-1 and TRBJ2-7, with a weak D call TRBD2 (5 bases). The germline gives CDR1 SGHRS, CDR2 YFSETQ. The V gene lost 2 bases and the J gene lost 7 bases, with 16 bases spanning the gap. The CDR3 covers 14 residues. The CDR3 loop reads CASSLADSWEEQYF. The CDR3 DNA sequence: TGCGCCAGCAGCTTAGCCGATAGCTGGGAGGAGCAGTACTTC.

This clone is a singleton in its sample. This chain links TRBV5-1 with TRBJ1-2, with 8 positions matching TRBD1. Germline lookup yields CDR1 SGHRS and CDR2 YFSETQ. The CDR3 covers 15 residues. The J segment lost 5 bases and the V segment lost 1 base, leaving 7 bases of the junction unmatched. The CDR3 protein is CASSLSPGQDYGYTF. CDR3 DNA: TGCGCCAGCAGCTTGAGCCCGGGACAGGATTATGGCTACACCTTC.

This chain connects TRBV9 to TRBJ2-1; TRBD1 matches 9 bases. The length of the CDR3 is 17 residues. V gave up 0 bases and J gave up 4 bases; unmatched junction bases: 8. The germline V gene has CDR1 SGDLS and CDR2 YYNGEE. CDR3 sequence: CASSVEVGTGPYNEQFF. Here the CDR3 DNA reads TGTGCCAGCAGCGTAGAGGTAGGGACAGGGCCATACAATGAGCAGTTCTTC. Combining the CDR3 with reference TRBV9 and TRBJ2-1 gives the whole variable domain DSGVTQTPKHLITATGQRVTLRCSPRSGDLSVYWYQQSLDQGLQFLIQYYNGEERAKGNILERFSAQQFPDLHSELNLSSLELGDSALYFCASSVEVGTGPYNEQFFGPGTRLTVL.

V and J are TRBV27 and TRBJ2-1; 9 bases are shared with TRBD2. V gave up 5 bases and J gave up 7 bases; unmatched junction bases: 12. Germline V gene lookup returns CDR1 MNHEY and CDR2 SMNVEV (reference sequence). The CDR3 totals 16 residues. The CDR3, as DNA: TGTGCCAGCAGTCCAACCCCAGCGGGAGGTCGGAATGAGCAGTTCTTC. Its protein product is CASSPTPAGGRNEQFF.

The V call is TRBV29-1, the J call TRBJ2-5; 7 bases agree with TRBD1. Germline trimming cut 7 bases from V and 2 bases from J; bases unmatched to any gene: 10. This CDR3 region has 14 residues. Germline V gives CDR1 SQVTM, CDR2 ANQGSEA. The chain's CDR3 is CSASDRVLQETQYF. For the CDR3, the DNA is TGCAGCGCCAGCGACAGGGTCTTACAAGAGACCCAGTACTTC.

The CDR3 DNA is TGTGCCAGCAGTACGTTACAGGCTGGGGAGCTGTTTTTT. Protein sequence: CASSTLQAGELFF. The chain uses TRBV12-3 or TRBV12-4 and TRBJ2-2; a possible D gene is TRBD1 (5 bases). V was shortened by 5 bases and J by 8 bases, with 12 bases between the two germline ends. The CDR3 totals 13 residues.

The V and J genes are TRBV6-5 and TRBJ1-5, with D hard to call. The CDR3 length is 15 residues. Looked up from germline, CDR1 is MNHEY and CDR2 is SVGAGI. The V gene lost 10 bases and the J gene lost 0 bases, with 16 bases spanning the gap. In DNA, the CDR3 is TGTGCCACTAAGATCGACGGGTATAGCAATCAGCCCCAGCATTTT. It specifies CATKIDGYSNQPQHF.

This clone was found once. The DNA of the CDR3 is TGTGCCAGCGCGATGGGCAGGGACACCGGGGAGCTGTTTTTT. Its protein is CASAMGRDTGELFF. The gene calls are TRBV2 and TRBJ2-2; D might be TRBD1 (5 bases). There are 14 residues in the CDR3. V was trimmed by 8 bases and J by 3 bases, leaving 13 bases between them. The V gene's germline CDR1 is SNHLY and CDR2 FYNNEI.

The V gene is TRBV30, the J gene TRBJ2-5, with D possibly matching TRBD2 (6 bases). CDR1 is GTSNPN, CDR2 SVGIG, per germline (reference sequence). This CDR3 is built from 13 residues. V was trimmed by 0 bases and J by 2 bases, leaving 7 bases between them. This CDR3 is CAWSVSGQETQYF. The CDR3 nucleotides are TGTGCCTGGAGTGTAAGCGGGCAAGAGACCCAGTACTTC.

The V gene is TRBV6-2 or TRBV6-3, the J gene TRBJ1-2, with TRBD1 matching over 8 bases. The CDR3 has 14 amino acids. The V gene's germline CDR1 is MNHEY and CDR2 SVGEGT. J gave up 8 bases and V 2 bases, and 7 bases lay outside the gene matches. This CDR3 is CASSYLTGGYGYTF. CDR3 nucleotides: TGTGCCAGCAGTTACCTTACAGGGGGATACGGCTACACCTTC.

V usage is TRBV19 and J usage is TRBJ2-1; 8 bases align to TRBD2. The junction had 2 bases not matched to a gene; V was cut back by 3 bases and J by 4 bases. The CDR3 has 14 residues. Germline assignment: CDR1 LNHDA and CDR2 SQIVND (reference sequence). The CDR3 DNA reads as TGTGCCAGTAGTATGAGCGGGAGTTACAATGAGCAGTTCTTC. Translated, it gives CASSMSGSYNEQFF.

Details on this clone: The junction differs from germline at one of its ends, possibly a read error. This chain uses TRBV7-9 with TRBJ2-1, with 7 bases fitting TRBD1. Germline V CDR1 and CDR2: SEHNR, FQNEAQ (reference sequence). The CDR3 runs 14 residues. The DNA for the CDR3 is TGTGCCGGCAGTCTAACAGGGGTGGCGGGTGAGCAGTTCTTC. It is translated as CAGSLTGVAGEQFF.

This chain uses TRBV18 with TRBJ1-5; 8 nucleotides agree with TRBD1. V dropped 2 bases and J dropped 6; count of bases not matched to a gene: 6. CDR1 and CDR2 from the germline V gene are KGHSH and LQKENI. CDR3 size: 15 residues. The CDR3 is CASSPTQGASQPQHF. The DNA for the CDR3 is TGTGCCAGCTCACCAACGCAGGGGGCCAGTCAGCCCCAGCATTTT.

The rearrangement uses TRBV27 and TRBJ2-5; D is unclear. V lost 9 bases and J lost 2, with 13 bases in between. Germline-derived CDR1 and CDR2 are MNHEY and SMNVEV (reference sequence). The CDR3 sequence is 13 residues long. The CDR3 loop is CASREQLQETQYF. CDR3 sequence (DNA): TGTGCCAGTAGAGAACAGCTACAAGAGACCCAGTACTTC.

The chain links TRBV7-2 to TRBJ1-1, with D unclear. Germline CDR1 SGHTA, CDR2 FQGNSA. The CDR3 loop spans 14 amino acids. The germline V and J ends were trimmed by 4 bases and 4 bases, with 13 bases remaining between them. CDR3 loop: CASSSYALGTEAFF. The CDR3 DNA sequence: TGTGCCAGCAGCTCTTACGCCCTCGGCACTGAAGCTTTCTTT.

J is TRBJ2-5 and V is TRBV18, with D tentatively TRBD2 (6 bases). The length of the CDR3 is 16 residues. Germline V gene data show CDR1 as KGHSH and CDR2 as LQKENI. V shed 3 bases and J shed 2 bases, with 16 bases lying between them. The chain's CDR3 is CASSPRGVRSQETQYF. DNA of the CDR3: TGTGCCAGCTCACCTCGCGGGGTTAGGAGTCAAGAGACCCAGTACTTC.

The chain couples TRBV10-2 to TRBJ1-1; D may be TRBD1 (5 bases). Trimming cost V 10 bases and J 2 bases, with 20 bases left between them. The CDR3 has 15 amino acids. Per the germline V gene, CDR1 is WSHSY and CDR2 is SAAADI. As DNA, the CDR3 is TGCGCCACCTCATCCTCGGGCAGGGCAAACACTGAAGCTTTCTTT. Its protein product is CATSSSGRANTEAFF.

V and J are TRBV6-1 and TRBJ1-2; perhaps TRBD1 as D (5 bases). Trimming removed 3 bases from V and 3 bases from J, with 8 bases in between. Germline assignment: CDR1 MNHNS and CDR2 SASEGT. CDR3 length equals 13 residues. This CDR3 reads CASSEGGYYGYTF. In nucleotides, the CDR3 is TGTGCCAGCAGTGAGGGGGGGTACTATGGCTACACCTTC.

The J gene is TRBJ1-4, the V gene TRBV6-5, with D perhaps matching TRBD1 (5 bases). Trimming pared 8 bases from V and 2 bases from J, leaving 12 bases between. CDR3 length: 14 residues. Germline lookup yields CDR1 MNHEY and CDR2 SVGAGI. The CDR3 DNA sequence: TGTGCCAGCTCGAGGACAACCACTAATGAAAAACTGTTTTTT. Its protein is CASSRTTTNEKLFF.

The rearrangement uses TRBV5-4 and TRBJ1-2; 7 bases fit TRBD1. J was trimmed by 0 bases and V by 3 bases; bases with no gene match: 8. Per the germline V gene, CDR1 is SGHNT and CDR2 is YYREEE (reference sequence). CDR3 length: 16 amino acids. CDR3 in amino acids: CASSSARQGSNYGYTF. In nucleotides, the CDR3 is TGTGCCAGCAGCTCCGCTCGACAGGGTTCTAACTATGGCTACACCTTC.